Below, 6 T cell receptor beta chains from the same sample are listed, as sequenced in a study of regulatory T cells in long-lasting Graves disease. Time point meaning: persistent/refractory GD, antithyroid drugs over 5 years with positive TRAb. PBMCs were the source of the RNA used for TCR sequencing. Arm-PCR of CDR3 regions and iRepertoire HTBI primers were used to build TCR beta libraries. MiXCR, run by TCRdb on the multiplex PCR reads, gives a single entry per CDR3 protein. In the table there are some 280,000 distinct CDR3 sequences, 22% of which are singletons. The specimen was peripheral blood mononuclear cells (PBMCs), collected when the disease was refractory, from a patient treated with antithyroid drugs. The receptors were gathered from a female donor with Graves disease.

This clonotype was detected many times. The rearrangement links TRBV5-1 to TRBJ1-4; D remains unclear. The germline V gene encodes CDR1 SGHRS and CDR2 YFSETQ. The V end lost 4 bases, the J end lost 1 base, and 17 bases lay between the germline ends. This CDR3 region has 17 residues. CDR3 residues: CASSPFDTPGTNEKLFF. CDR3 sequence (DNA): TGCGCCAGCAGCCCTTTCGACACACCTGGAACTAATGAAAAACTGTTTTTT. Full variable domain (rest looked up from reference TRBV5-1 and TRBJ1-4): KAGVTQTPRYLIKTRGQQVTLSCSPISGHRSVSWYQQTPGQGLQFLFEYFSETQRNKGNFPGRFSGRQFSNSRSEMNVSTLELGDSALYLCASSPFDTPGTNEKLFFGSGTQLSVL.

This clonotype was recorded at least ten times. The V gene is TRBV11-2, the J gene TRBJ2-7, with 7 bases that match TRBD1. The CDR3 covers 14 residues. From germline, CDR1 is SGHAT and CDR2 FQNNGV. Trimming took 0 bases from V and 5 from J; bases not matched to a gene: 4. The CDR3 reads CASSLDQGVNEQYF. The CDR3 coding sequence is TGTGCCAGCAGCTTAGATCAGGGGGTCAACGAGCAGTACTTC.

CDR3 nucleotides: TGTGCCAGCAGCTTAGGAGTAGCAGGAACCTACGAGCAGTACTTC. Its translation is CASSLGVAGTYEQYF. The V and J genes are TRBV11-2 and TRBJ2-7; unclear D gene. Trimming cost V 1 base and J 2 bases, with 12 bases left between them. Germline V gene data show CDR1 as SGHAT and CDR2 as FQNNGV. The CDR3 extends over 15 amino acids.

The V gene is TRBV7-9, the J gene TRBJ1-1; D not certain. The germline V gene has CDR1 SEHNR and CDR2 FQNEAQ (reference sequence). Trimming stripped 8 bases from V and 7 bases from J, with 5 bases between. This CDR3 has 9 amino acids. This CDR3 reads CASGVEAFF. The CDR3 DNA sequence: TGTGCCAGCGGAGTTGAAGCTTTCTTT.

A note on this clonotype: The junction departs from the called germline gene at one end, perhaps through a read error. The rearrangement links TRBV5-4 to TRBJ2-7; D is possibly TRBD1 (5 bases). Germline V gene sequence: CDR1 SGHNT, CDR2 YYREEE (reference sequence). This CDR3 is 12 amino acids long. The CDR3 loop is CASSLAGTGWSF. CDR3 DNA: TGTGCCAGCAGCTTGGCTGGAACAGGATGGAGCTTC.

There are many counts of this clonotype. This chain uses TRBV20-1 with TRBJ1-5; D may be TRBD1 (6 bases). The CDR3 consists of 15 residues. The V gene lost 6 bases and the J gene lost 4 bases, with 19 bases spanning the gap. In germline, CDR1 is DFQATT, CDR2 SNEGSKA (reference sequence). CDR3 sequence (DNA): TGCAGTGCAGGGGGTGGGGCGGGGTCAAATCAGCCCCAGCATTTT. Translation gives CSAGGGAGSNQPQHF.